This T cell receptor beta chain was identified during a study of blood T cell repertoires in COVID-19. For the study at large: Donors in the United States, Italy and Spain gave samples during acute or convalescent COVID-19.

In the original analysis: Reference gene primers were amplified, and this amplification served to estimate nucleated cell counts. This table comes from immunoSEQ multiplex PCR, and its TCRdb copy is limited to in-frame clones, with some not included. That table is the source of V, J and clone size, and D and trimming were worked out from the DNA. The table has under 60,000 clones, 70% to 85% seen once. This clonotype was sampled from a man in his 60s with acute or convalescent COVID-19. The sample comprised peripheral blood.

The CDR3 here is CATRQGINEKLFF. The CDR3 DNA reads as TGTGCCACCAGACAGGGGATTAATGAAAAACTGTTTTTT. The chain carries TRBV19 and TRBJ1-4; TRBD1 agrees at 8 bases. CDR3 length: 13 amino acids. CDR1 is LNHDA and CDR2 is SQIVND in the germline V gene (reference sequence). Trimming removed 10 bases from V and 4 bases from J; junction bases left unmatched: 5.